This T cell receptor beta chain comes out of a study of blood T cell repertoires in COVID-19. The protocol was immunoSEQ multiplex PCR, while the TCRdb copy is restricted to in-frame clones and leaves out a portion. The sample records about 280,000 clones, 85% being singletons. The CDR3 is made up of 12 amino acids. Trimming removed 8 bases from V and 4 bases from J, with 9 bases in between. CDR1 is SEHNR and CDR2 is FQNEAQ in the germline V gene (reference sequence). The chain employs TRBV7-9 and TRBJ1-5; D is uncertain. The specimen was PBMCs or T cells enriched from blood (not recorded which). The receptor's source is a woman aged 50 to 60 who had recovered from COVID-19. Here the CDR3 reads CASGLTNQPQHF. The CDR3, as DNA: TGTGCCAGCGGACTCACGAATCAGCCCCAGCATTTT. Based on the CDR3 plus reference TRBV7-9 and TRBJ1-5, the full variable domain is DTGVSQNPRHKITKRGQNVTFRCDPISEHNRLYWYRQTLGQGPEFLTYFQNEAQLEKSRLLSDRFSAERPKGSFSTLEIQRTEQGDSAMYLCASGLTNQPQHFGDGTRLSIL.